The 5 T cell receptor beta chains below all came from one sample that was sequenced in a study of regulatory T cells in long-lasting Graves disease. For TCR beta, libraries came from iRepertoire HTBI primers and Arm-PCR of CDR3 regions. TCRdb reprocessed the multiplex PCR reads via MiXCR and lists one record per CDR3 protein. The sample has about 470,000 distinct CDR3 sequences, under 25% seen once. Time point here: persistent/refractory GD, antithyroid drugs over 5 years with positive TRAb. TCR sequences were obtained from RNA taken from PBMCs. The sequences come from peripheral blood mononuclear cells (PBMCs), collected when the disease was refractory, from a patient treated with antithyroid drugs. These receptor sequences come from a female donor with Graves disease.

In its sample, this clonotype was seen many times. The chain has TRBV28 and TRBJ2-1; no clear D gene. V gave up 3 bases and J gave up 4 bases, with 7 bases separating them. CDR1 MDHEN and CDR2 SYDVKM come from the germline V gene. There are 13 residues in the CDR3. CDR3 nucleotide sequence: TGTGCCAGCAGTTTGGGTCCGTACAATGAGCAGTTCTTC. Translation: CASSLGPYNEQFF.

This clonotype was counted between two and nine times. V is TRBV7-9 and J is TRBJ2-3; 7 nucleotides match TRBD1. In germline, CDR1 is SEHNR, CDR2 FQNEAQ (reference sequence). Germline trimming cut 5 bases from V and 1 base from J; bases unmatched to any gene: 3. This CDR3 contains 14 residues. The CDR3 protein is CASSVGTGTDTQYF. The CDR3 nucleotides read TGTGCCAGCAGCGTCGGGACAGGCACAGATACGCAGTATTTT.

This clonotype was counted once. This sequence joins TRBV6-1 and TRBJ2-1; 11 bases map to TRBD2. CDR3 size: 15 residues. J gave up 7 bases and V 7 bases, and 9 bases lay outside the gene matches. Germline assignment: CDR1 MNHNS and CDR2 SASEGT. CDR3 DNA: TGTGCCAGCATGGGGCTAGCGGGGGGCGGGAATGAGCAGTTCTTC. This sequence encodes CASMGLAGGGNEQFF.

This clonotype has ten or more counts. J is TRBJ2-7 and V is TRBV28; possibly TRBD1 or TRBD2 for D (5 bases each). Looked up from germline, CDR1 is MDHEN and CDR2 is SYDVKM. The germline V and J ends were trimmed by 6 bases and 6 bases, with 15 bases remaining between them. This CDR3 spans 13 amino acids. CDR3 in amino acids: CASRGPGRGEQYF. CDR3 DNA: TGTGCCAGCAGGGGCCCAGGGAGAGGCGAGCAGTACTTC.

This clonotype has only a few counts. The chain joins TRBV24-1 to TRBJ2-7; 9 bases map to TRBD1. Trimming took 4 bases from V and 3 from J; bases not matched to a gene: 6. Germline CDR1 reads KGHDR; CDR2 reads SFDVKD. This CDR3 has 15 residues. The CDR3 here is CATSEGRQGGYEQYF. The CDR3 nucleotides are TGTGCCACCAGTGAAGGGCGACAGGGGGGCTACGAGCAGTACTTC.